This T cell receptor (beta chain) was captured in a study of response to subunit inactivated influenza vaccine. The ends were cut back, 1 base at V and 6 bases at J, with 12 bases in the middle. Germline V gene data show CDR1 as SGHAT and CDR2 as FQNNGV. The CDR3 extends over 15 amino acids. This clonotype was picked up a small number of times. Its antigen is as yet unknown. Study-wide results and limits: Researchers suggested that each seasonal influenza vaccination recruits few new T cells.

TCRdb called the RT-PCR reads again in MiXCR, with one record for every CDR3 protein. The data contain hundreds of thousands of distinct CDR3 sequences, about 18% of them singletons. The source was PBMCs from blood, collected around 5 days after vaccination. The receptor's source is a man in his fifties or sixties who received an inactivated influenza vaccine. This chain connects TRBV11-2 to TRBJ2-2, with D perhaps given as TRBD1 or TRBD2 (5 bases each). In DNA, the CDR3 is TGTGCCAGCAGCTTAGGTCGCCCGGGGCCCGGGGAGCTGTTTTTT. Its translation: CASSLGRPGPGELFF.